The 3 T cell receptor beta chains listed next were all sequenced from one sample in a study of shared clonotypes between healthy human individuals. The naive CD8 fraction comprised CD45RO-negative cells positively selected for CCR7 and excluded terminally differentiated effector memory CD45RA+ cells. Sequencing used immunoSEQ multiplex PCR; TCRdb keeps in-frame clones, though not all of them. Here the sample spans about 2.1 million clones, around 93% being singletons. The source material was naive CD8+ T cells from PBMCs. These receptors all come from a man aged 18 to 30 in good health. Some clones in this sample may be carry-over from other donors' samples.

The chain is built from TRBV10-3 and TRBJ2-1; 7 bases are a match to TRBD2. J gave up 6 bases and V 2 bases, and 7 bases lay outside the gene matches. Per germline, CDR1 ENHRY and CDR2 SYGVKD. The CDR3 covers 15 residues. The CDR3 reads CAISELNRGGNEQFF. As DNA, the CDR3 is TGTGCCATCAGTGAGCTGAACCGCGGGGGCAATGAGCAGTTCTTC.

V gene TRBV29-1 combines with J gene TRBJ2-7; TRBD2 matches 8 bases. In germline, CDR1 is SQVTM, CDR2 ANQGSEA. The junction had 6 bases not matched to a gene; V was cut back by 5 bases and J by 3 bases. CDR3 length: 13 residues. This chain's CDR3 is CSVQQGLGYEQYF. In DNA, the CDR3 is TGCAGCGTTCAACAGGGACTAGGCTACGAGCAGTACTTC.

The chain couples TRBV9 to TRBJ2-3, with TRBD2 matching 8 bases. The CDR3 consists of 16 residues. Germline CDR1 reads SGDLS; CDR2 reads YYNGEE. With 4 bases clipped from V and 3 bases from J, the junction kept 10 bases outside the gene matches. CDR3 bases: TGTGCCAGCAGCCCGCGGGGGGCTAGCGGGACAGATACGCAGTATTTT. Translating it yields CASSPRGASGTDTQYF.